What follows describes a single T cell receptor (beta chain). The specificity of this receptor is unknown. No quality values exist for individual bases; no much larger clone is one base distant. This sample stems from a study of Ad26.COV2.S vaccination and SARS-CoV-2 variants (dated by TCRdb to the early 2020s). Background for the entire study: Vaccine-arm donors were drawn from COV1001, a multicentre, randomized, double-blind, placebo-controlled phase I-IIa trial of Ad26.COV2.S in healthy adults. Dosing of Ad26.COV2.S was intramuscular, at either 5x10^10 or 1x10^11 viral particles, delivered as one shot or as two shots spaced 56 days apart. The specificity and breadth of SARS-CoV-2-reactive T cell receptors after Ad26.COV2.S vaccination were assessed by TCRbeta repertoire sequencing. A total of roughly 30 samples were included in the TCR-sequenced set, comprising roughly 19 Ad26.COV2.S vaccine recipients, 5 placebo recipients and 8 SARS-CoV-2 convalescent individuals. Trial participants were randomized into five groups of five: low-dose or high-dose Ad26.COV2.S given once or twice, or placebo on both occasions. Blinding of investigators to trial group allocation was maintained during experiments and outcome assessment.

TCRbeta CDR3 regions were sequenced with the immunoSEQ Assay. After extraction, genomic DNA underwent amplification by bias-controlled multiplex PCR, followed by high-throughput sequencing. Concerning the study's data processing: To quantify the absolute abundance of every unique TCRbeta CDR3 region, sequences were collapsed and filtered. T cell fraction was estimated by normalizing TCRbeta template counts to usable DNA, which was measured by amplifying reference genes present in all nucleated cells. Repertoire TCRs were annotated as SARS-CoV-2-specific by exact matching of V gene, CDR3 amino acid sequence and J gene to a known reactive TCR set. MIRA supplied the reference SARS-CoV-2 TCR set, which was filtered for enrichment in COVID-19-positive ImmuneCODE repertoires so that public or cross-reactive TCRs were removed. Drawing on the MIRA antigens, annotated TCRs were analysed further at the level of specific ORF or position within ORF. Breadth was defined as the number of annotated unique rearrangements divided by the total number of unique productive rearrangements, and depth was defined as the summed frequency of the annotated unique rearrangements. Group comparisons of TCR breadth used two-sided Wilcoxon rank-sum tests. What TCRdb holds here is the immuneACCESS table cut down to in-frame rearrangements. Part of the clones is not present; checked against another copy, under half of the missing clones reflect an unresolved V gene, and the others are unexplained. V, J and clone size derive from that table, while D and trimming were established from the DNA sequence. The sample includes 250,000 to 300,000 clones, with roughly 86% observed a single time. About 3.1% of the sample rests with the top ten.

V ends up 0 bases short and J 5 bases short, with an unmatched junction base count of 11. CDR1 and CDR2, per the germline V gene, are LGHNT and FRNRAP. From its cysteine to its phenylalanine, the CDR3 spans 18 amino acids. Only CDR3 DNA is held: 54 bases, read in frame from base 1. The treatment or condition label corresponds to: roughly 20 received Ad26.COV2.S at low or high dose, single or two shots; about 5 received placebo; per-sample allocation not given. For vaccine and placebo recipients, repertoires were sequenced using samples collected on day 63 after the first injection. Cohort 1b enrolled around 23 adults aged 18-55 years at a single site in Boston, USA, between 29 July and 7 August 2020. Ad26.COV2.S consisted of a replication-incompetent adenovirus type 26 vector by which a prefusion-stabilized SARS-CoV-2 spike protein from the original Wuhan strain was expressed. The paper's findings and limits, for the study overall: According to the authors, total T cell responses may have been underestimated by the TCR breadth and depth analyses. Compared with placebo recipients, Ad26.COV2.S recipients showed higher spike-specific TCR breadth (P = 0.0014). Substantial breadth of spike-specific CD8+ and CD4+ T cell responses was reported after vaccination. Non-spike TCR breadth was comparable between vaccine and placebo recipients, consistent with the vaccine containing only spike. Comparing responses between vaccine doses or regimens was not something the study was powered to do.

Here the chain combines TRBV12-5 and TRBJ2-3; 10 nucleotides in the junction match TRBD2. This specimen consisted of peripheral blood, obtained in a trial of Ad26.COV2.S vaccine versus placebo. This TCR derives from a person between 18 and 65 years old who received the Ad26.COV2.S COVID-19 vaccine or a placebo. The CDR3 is CASGLVPSASGSQDTQYF. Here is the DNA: TGTGCTAGTGGTTTGGTACCTTCGGCTAGCGGGAGTCAAGATACGCAGTATTTT.